Listed below are T cell receptor beta chains from one sample, sequenced in a study of T-cell memory formation after mild COVID-19. TCRdb recomputed calls from the 5' RACE reads with MiXCR, one row per CDR3 protein. This table holds under 550,000 distinct CDR3 sequences, around a sixth found once. The specimen was PBMCs or a T cell subset sorted from them (not recorded which). The receptors shown here come from an adult woman who had mild COVID-19 (a few samples of this study predate the infection). Cell type and time point are not known. The conserved cysteine and the conserved F or W are not part of the CDR3 here. A D gene is named only where the DNA matches it firmly.

D gene	V gene	J gene	CDR3 protein
NA	TRBV10-3	TRBJ2-6	AISDGGSGANVLT
TRBD2	TRBV12-3/TRBV12-4	TRBJ2-1	ASSLEPGLVKNEQF
TRBD1	TRBV3-1	TRBJ1-6	ASSRTGGMNSPLH
NA	TRBV7-9	TRBJ2-1	ASTREGGPYNEQF
NA	TRBV20-1	TRBJ2-1	SARDVAGSSYNEQF
TRBD1	TRBV5-1	TRBJ2-7	ASSLDRGREQY
NA	TRBV7-6	TRBJ1-1	ASSSRKARNTEAF
NA	TRBV5-1	TRBJ2-2	ASSLQGEAAGELF
NA	TRBV3-1	TRBJ2-2	ASSQSLGGELF
TRBD2	TRBV12-3/TRBV12-4	TRBJ2-7	ASSLLPLAGGLSYEQY
NA	TRBV18	TRBJ1-2	ASSPPTNLRSGYT
TRBD1	TRBV29-1	TRBJ2-7	SGTGQGLSEQY
TRBD1	TRBV29-1	TRBJ2-7	STGTGLYHEQY
NA	TRBV6-2/TRBV6-3	TRBJ2-5	ASSQGLFADQETQY
NA	TRBV6-2/TRBV6-3	TRBJ2-2	ASSYSSFGELF
NA	TRBV24-1	TRBJ2-2	ATSDSGNTGELF
NA	TRBV5-1	TRBJ2-3	ASGSPGESTDTQY
NA	TRBV2	TRBJ2-1	ASSETGAEF
TRBD2	TRBV20-1	TRBJ2-1	SARDHLAGGNNEQF
NA	TRBV5-1	TRBJ2-2	ASSLGESTGELF
TRBD2	TRBV5-1	TRBJ2-5	ASSLPRTSGTQETQY
TRBD1	TRBV5-1	TRBJ1-1	ASRAVTGGVGTEAF
TRBD2	TRBV12-5	TRBJ2-5	ASGLAESWTSGEQKEETQY
NA	TRBV7-9	TRBJ2-4	ASSLEGIAKNIQY
TRBD2	TRBV4-1	TRBJ2-2	ASSQGTSGRSGGELF
NA	TRBV5-1	TRBJ2-5	ASSLETWETQY
NA	TRBV5-4	TRBJ1-2	ASSQGLSQVGYGYT
NA	TRBV12-3/TRBV12-4	TRBJ1-4	ASSLGGSNEKLF
TRBD1	TRBV6-2/TRBV6-3	TRBJ2-2	ASSSILTGVKGPTGELF
NA	TRBV20-1	TRBJ2-3	SARQASTDTQY
TRBD1	TRBV30	TRBJ2-7	AWSPGTGASYEQY
NA	TRBV4-1	TRBJ1-1	ASSQAWSLPNTEAF
NA	TRBV7-6	TRBJ2-3	ASSPLDPSTDTQY
NA	TRBV7-2	TRBJ1-2	ASSLNPFPGYGYT
TRBD1	TRBV5-1	TRBJ2-7	ASTTTGQGGYEQY
NA	TRBV18	TRBJ1-5	ASSPTRQSSYDQPQH
TRBD1	TRBV12-3/TRBV12-4	TRBJ2-2	ASRSDRGQTGELF
NA	TRBV5-4	TRBJ1-1	ASSQQWTNTEAF
TRBD1	TRBV14	TRBJ2-7	ASSLYRGRSYEQY
NA	TRBV14	TRBJ2-3	ASSQVRSSGADTQY
TRBD2	TRBV24-1	TRBJ2-5	ATSDWGTSGQETQY